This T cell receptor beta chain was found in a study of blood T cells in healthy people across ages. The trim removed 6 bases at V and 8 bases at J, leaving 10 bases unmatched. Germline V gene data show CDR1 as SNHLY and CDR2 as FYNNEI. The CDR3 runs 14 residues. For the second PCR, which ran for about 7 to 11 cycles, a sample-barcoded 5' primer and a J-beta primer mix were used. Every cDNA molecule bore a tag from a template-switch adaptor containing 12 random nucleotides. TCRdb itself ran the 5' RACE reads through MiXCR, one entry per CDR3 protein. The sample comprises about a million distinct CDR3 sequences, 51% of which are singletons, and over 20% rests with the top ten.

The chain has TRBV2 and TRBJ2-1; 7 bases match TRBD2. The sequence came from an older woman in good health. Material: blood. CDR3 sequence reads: CASSPQGLSDEQFF. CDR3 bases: TGTGCCAGCAGCCCTCAGGGACTATCGGATGAGCAGTTCTTC.